A selection of T cell receptor beta chains follows, all from one sample in a study of shared clonotypes between healthy human individuals. Sequencing was performed with immunoSEQ multiplex PCR; in TCRdb, only in-frame clones are kept and a portion is missing. In the table there are about 2.4 million clones, more than 85% of which are singletons. Sequenced material: naive CD4+ T cells from PBMCs. These receptors were obtained from a man aged 18 to 29 in good health. Some clones in this sample may be carry-over from other donors' samples. CDR3s include the opening cysteine and the closing phenylalanine or tryptophan. The D gene is left open where the match is weak. Not all rows give a size; the values are once, few, many and, for expanded clones, a class.

j_gene: TRBJ1-4
d_gene: .
abundance: .
v_gene: TRBV29-1
CDR3nt: TGCAGCGTTGACAAGCGGGCATCTAATGAAAAACTGTTTTTT
CDR3aa: CSVDKRASNEKLFF

j_gene: TRBJ1-1
d_gene: .
abundance: .
v_gene: TRBV7-9
CDR3nt: TGTGCCAGCAGACTTAGGCCAACGAACACTGAAGCTTTCTTT
CDR3aa: CASRLRPTNTEAFF

j_gene: TRBJ1-1
d_gene: TRBD1
abundance: .
v_gene: TRBV6-1
CDR3nt: TGTGCCAGCAGTGGAGGAATACGGGACAGGGGTCCTGAAGCTTTCTTT
CDR3aa: CASSGGIRDRGPEAFF

j_gene: TRBJ2-3
d_gene: TRBD1
abundance: .
v_gene: TRBV19
CDR3nt: TGTGCCAGTAGTATTTGGGACAGGGACGATACGCAGTATTTT
CDR3aa: CASSIWDRDDTQYF

j_gene: TRBJ1-1
d_gene: TRBD1
abundance: .
v_gene: TRBV14
CDR3nt: TGTGCCAGCAGCCAAATAGACAGGGGGAACACTGAAGCTTTCTTT
CDR3aa: CASSQIDRGNTEAFF

j_gene: TRBJ2-7
d_gene: .
abundance: .
v_gene: TRBV30
CDR3nt: TGTGCAAGCAGGCTACAGGGGGGGGTCTACGAGCAGTACTTC
CDR3aa: CASRLQGGVYEQYF

j_gene: TRBJ2-7
d_gene: .
abundance: .
v_gene: TRBV30
CDR3nt: TGTGCCTGGAGTGTACGGGGGTACGAGCAGTACTTC
CDR3aa: CAWSVRGYEQYF

j_gene: TRBJ1-5
d_gene: .
abundance: .
v_gene: TRBV28
CDR3nt: TGTGCCAGCAGCCCTTTTTGGACTCACAATCAGCCCCAGCATTTT
CDR3aa: CASSPFWTHNQPQHF

j_gene: TRBJ2-7
d_gene: .
abundance: .
v_gene: TRBV25-1
CDR3nt: TGTGCCAGCAGTGTGGGGGCCACCTACGAGCAGTACTTC
CDR3aa: CASSVGATYEQYF

j_gene: TRBJ1-5
d_gene: .
abundance: few
v_gene: TRBV5-1
CDR3nt: TGCGCCAGCAGCTTCTCAGGGGGCAATCAGCCCCAGCATTTT
CDR3aa: CASSFSGGNQPQHF

j_gene: TRBJ1-1
d_gene: .
abundance: .
v_gene: TRBV5-1
CDR3nt: TGCGCCAGCAGCTTGAACCGGAACACTGAAGCTTTCTTT
CDR3aa: CASSLNRNTEAFF

j_gene: TRBJ1-5
d_gene: .
abundance: few
v_gene: TRBV7-9
CDR3nt: TGTGCCAGCAGCTTCGGACAAAGTCAGCCCCAGCATTTT
CDR3aa: CASSFGQSQPQHF

j_gene: TRBJ2-1
d_gene: TRBD2
abundance: .
v_gene: TRBV11-2
CDR3nt: TGTGCCAGCAGCCCGACCAGCGGGAGGTCCTACAATGAGCAGTTCTTC
CDR3aa: CASSPTSGRSYNEQFF

j_gene: TRBJ2-7
d_gene: .
abundance: .
v_gene: TRBV9
CDR3nt: TGTGCCAGCAGCGTACGCGACAGGCACTACGAGCAGTACTTC
CDR3aa: CASSVRDRHYEQYF

j_gene: TRBJ1-1
d_gene: TRBD1
abundance: .
v_gene: TRBV19
CDR3nt: TGTGCCAGTAGTTTTCGGGACAGGGTAACTGAAGCTTTCTTT
CDR3aa: CASSFRDRVTEAFF

j_gene: TRBJ2-5
d_gene: .
abundance: .
v_gene: TRBV5-4
CDR3nt: TGTGCCAGCAGCCTGCTTACCTCCCAGGGGCCCGCGGCCCAGTACTTC
CDR3aa: CASSLLTSQGPAAQYF

j_gene: TRBJ2-2
d_gene: TRBD1
abundance: .
v_gene: TRBV18
CDR3nt: TGTGCCAGCTCACCCCAGAGATTAAACAGGGGAGCGAACACCGGGGAGCTGTTTTTT
CDR3aa: CASSPQRLNRGANTGELFF

j_gene: TRBJ2-7
d_gene: TRBD1
abundance: .
v_gene: TRBV7-9
CDR3nt: TGTGCCAGCAGCTTAACAGGGGGAGCCTACGAGCAGTACTTC
CDR3aa: CASSLTGGAYEQYF

j_gene: TRBJ2-1
d_gene: TRBD2
abundance: .
v_gene: TRBV5-1
CDR3nt: TGCGCCAGTTTAGCGGGAGGGCCTCGCAATGAGCAGTTCTTC
CDR3aa: CASLAGGPRNEQFF

j_gene: TRBJ2-1
d_gene: TRBD2
abundance: .
v_gene: TRBV9
CDR3nt: TGTGCCAGCAGCGAATCAAGCGGGGTGGGTGAGCAGTTCTTC
CDR3aa: CASSESSGVGEQFF

j_gene: TRBJ1-1
d_gene: .
abundance: .
v_gene: TRBV2
CDR3nt: TGTGCCAGCAGGGATCGGCAGGGACTTGATAGCACTGAAGCTTTCTTT
CDR3aa: CASRDRQGLDSTEAFF

j_gene: TRBJ2-3
d_gene: TRBD1
abundance: .
v_gene: TRBV6-5
CDR3nt: TGTGCCAGCACCCGGGACAGGGCCCACACAGATACGCAGTATTTT
CDR3aa: CASTRDRAHTDTQYF

j_gene: TRBJ2-7
d_gene: .
abundance: .
v_gene: TRBV2
CDR3nt: TGTGCCAGCAGTGACGAGCGCCTGAGCTCCTACGAGCAGTACTTC
CDR3aa: CASSDERLSSYEQYF

j_gene: TRBJ2-1
d_gene: .
abundance: once
v_gene: TRBV5-4
CDR3nt: TGTGCCAGCAGCTTGGCCCTGGGCCGCCTTTTGAATGAGCAGTTCTTC
CDR3aa: CASSLALGRLLNEQFF

j_gene: TRBJ2-7
d_gene: TRBD2
abundance: .
v_gene: TRBV7-8
CDR3nt: TGTGCCAGCAGCTTAGAAACTAGCGGGGACTACGAGCAGTACTTC
CDR3aa: CASSLETSGDYEQYF

j_gene: TRBJ2-7
d_gene: TRBD2
abundance: .
v_gene: TRBV5-1
CDR3nt: TGCGCCAGCAGTCCCAAGGGGACTAGCAGCTACGAGCAGTACTTC
CDR3aa: CASSPKGTSSYEQYF

j_gene: TRBJ2-7
d_gene: .
abundance: .
v_gene: TRBV19
CDR3nt: TGTGCCAGTAGTCGCACCAATGGGTACTACGAGCAGTACTTC
CDR3aa: CASSRTNGYYEQYF

j_gene: TRBJ1-1
d_gene: .
abundance: .
v_gene: TRBV29-1
CDR3nt: TGCAGCGTGGCCTCCGGCGTCCGTGGGACTGAAGCTTTCTTT
CDR3aa: CSVASGVRGTEAFF

j_gene: TRBJ1-1
d_gene: TRBD1
abundance: .
v_gene: TRBV28
CDR3nt: TGTGCCAGCAGTTCAGAAAGGGACAGACTCACCCAGGGGAACACTGAAGCTTTCTTT
CDR3aa: CASSSERDRLTQGNTEAFF

j_gene: TRBJ1-1
d_gene: .
abundance: .
v_gene: TRBV28
CDR3nt: TGTGCCAGCACCCAGTCCGAACAGGGGAACACTGAAGCTTTCTTT
CDR3aa: CASTQSEQGNTEAFF

j_gene: TRBJ2-7
d_gene: TRBD1
abundance: once
v_gene: TRBV2
CDR3nt: TGTGCCAGCAGTGCTGGCAGGGGGCACTCCTACGAGCAGTACTTC
CDR3aa: CASSAGRGHSYEQYF

j_gene: TRBJ1-2
d_gene: .
abundance: once
v_gene: TRBV28
CDR3nt: TGTGCCAGCAGTTTAATGGGGCTCGGGGGCTACACCTTC
CDR3aa: CASSLMGLGGYTF

j_gene: TRBJ2-5
d_gene: .
abundance: .
v_gene: TRBV30
CDR3nt: TGTGCCTGGACGGATGGAGAGACCCAGTACTTC
CDR3aa: CAWTDGETQYF

j_gene: TRBJ1-5
d_gene: .
abundance: .
v_gene: TRBV19
CDR3nt: TGTGCCAGTAAGTCCCGGTTAGGTAATCAGCCCCAGCATTTT
CDR3aa: CASKSRLGNQPQHF

j_gene: TRBJ1-2
d_gene: .
abundance: .
v_gene: TRBV10-3
CDR3nt: TGTGCCATCAGTGAGACCCGACGAGAGGGCAACTATGGCTACACCTTC
CDR3aa: CAISETRREGNYGYTF

j_gene: TRBJ1-3
d_gene: .
abundance: .
v_gene: TRBV6-1
CDR3nt: TGTGCCAGCCGAGACACTTACTCTGGAAACACCATATATTTT
CDR3aa: CASRDTYSGNTIYF

j_gene: TRBJ2-1
d_gene: .
abundance: .
v_gene: TRBV28
CDR3nt: TGTGCCAGCCATTCGAACAATGAGCAGTTCTTC
CDR3aa: CASHSNNEQFF

j_gene: TRBJ2-3
d_gene: TRBD2
abundance: .
v_gene: TRBV5-1
CDR3nt: TGCGCCAGCAGCCTTAGGACTAGCGGGAGGTACGATACGCAGTATTTT
CDR3aa: CASSLRTSGRYDTQYF

j_gene: TRBJ2-2
d_gene: .
abundance: .
v_gene: TRBV10-3
CDR3nt: TGTGCCACCGGGGGAGAGGGAAGCGGGGAGCTGTTTTTT
CDR3aa: CATGGEGSGELFF

j_gene: TRBJ2-7
d_gene: .
abundance: .
v_gene: TRBV11-2
CDR3nt: TGTGCCAGCAGCTTAGGCATAAACTCCTACGAGCAGTACTTC
CDR3aa: CASSLGINSYEQYF

j_gene: TRBJ1-4
d_gene: TRBD1
abundance: .
v_gene: TRBV28
CDR3nt: TGTGCCAGCAGTGAGAACAGGGGGCGGATCGAAAAACTGTTTTTT
CDR3aa: CASSENRGRIEKLFF

j_gene: TRBJ2-7
d_gene: .
abundance: .
v_gene: TRBV27
CDR3nt: TGTGCCAGCAGTTACCGGGACTCCTCCTACGAGCAGTACTTC
CDR3aa: CASSYRDSSYEQYF

j_gene: TRBJ2-7
d_gene: .
abundance: .
v_gene: TRBV13
CDR3nt: TGTGCCAGCAGCCCCCGGGGCAGCTCCTACGAGCAGTACTTC
CDR3aa: CASSPRGSSYEQYF

j_gene: TRBJ1-1
d_gene: TRBD1
abundance: .
v_gene: TRBV5-1
CDR3nt: TGCGCCAGCAGCTTGTTGACAGGGTGGAACACTGAAGCTTTCTTT
CDR3aa: CASSLLTGWNTEAFF

j_gene: TRBJ2-2
d_gene: TRBD2
abundance: once
v_gene: TRBV28
CDR3nt: TGTGCCAGCACCCTAGGGGGACTAGCGGGTGTCGGGGAGCTGTTTTTT
CDR3aa: CASTLGGLAGVGELFF

j_gene: TRBJ2-1
d_gene: TRBD2
abundance: .
v_gene: TRBV6-6
CDR3nt: TGTGCCAGCGGGAGACTAGCGGGAGTCAATGAGCAGTTCTTC
CDR3aa: CASGRLAGVNEQFF

j_gene: TRBJ2-5
d_gene: .
abundance: .
v_gene: TRBV7-3
CDR3nt: TGTGCCAGCAGCCCCACCTCACGGGATGAGACCCAGTACTTC
CDR3aa: CASSPTSRDETQYF

j_gene: TRBJ2-2
d_gene: TRBD2
abundance: .
v_gene: TRBV9
CDR3nt: TGTGCCAGCAGCGTTTATAGCGGGCTTAACACCGGGGAGCTGTTTTTT
CDR3aa: CASSVYSGLNTGELFF

j_gene: TRBJ2-7
d_gene: TRBD1
abundance: .
v_gene: TRBV27
CDR3nt: TGTGCCAGCAGTTTCGGACAGGGATCCTACGAGCAGTACTTC
CDR3aa: CASSFGQGSYEQYF

j_gene: TRBJ1-2
d_gene: .
abundance: .
v_gene: TRBV28
CDR3nt: TGTGCCAGCAGTCCGGTAGGGGCGCAAGGCTATGGCTACACCTTC
CDR3aa: CASSPVGAQGYGYTF

j_gene: TRBJ1-2
d_gene: .
abundance: .
v_gene: TRBV11-2
CDR3nt: TGTGCCAGCAGCTTAAGGGGTTGGCAGACAACTTATGGCTACACCTTC
CDR3aa: CASSLRGWQTTYGYTF

j_gene: TRBJ1-2
d_gene: .
abundance: .
v_gene: TRBV28
CDR3nt: TGTGCCAGCAGCTTAGGAACGTACGATGGCTACACCTTC
CDR3aa: CASSLGTYDGYTF

j_gene: TRBJ1-2
d_gene: .
abundance: .
v_gene: TRBV28
CDR3nt: TGTGCCAGCAGTCCATCCCCGATCCGCGGGGGAACCTTC
CDR3aa: CASSPSPIRGGTF

j_gene: TRBJ2-7
d_gene: .
abundance: once
v_gene: TRBV7-3
CDR3nt: TGTGCCAGCAGCTTACAAGGGCTCGACGAGCAGTACTTC
CDR3aa: CASSLQGLDEQYF

j_gene: TRBJ1-6
d_gene: .
abundance: .
v_gene: TRBV28
CDR3nt: TGTGCCATAACTTCGTGGGGGCTGAATTCACCCCTCCACTTT
CDR3aa: CAITSWGLNSPLHF